What follows are 10 T cell receptor beta chains derived from one specimen sequenced in a study of somatic mutations in cytotoxic T cells in rheumatoid arthritis. Libraries were prepared by immunoSEQ multiplex PCR; TCRdb keeps only in-frame clonotypes and omits some of them. The sample consists of 6,500 to 9,000 clones, around 77% of them appearing once. Specimen: CD8+ T cells sorted from blood. The source of these receptors is an adult with rheumatoid arthritis.

The rearrangement joins TRBV5-1 to TRBJ2-5; TRBD1 is a possible D gene (6 bases). The V gene lost 4 bases and the J gene lost 3 bases, with 13 bases spanning the gap. This CDR3 contains 14 residues. The germline CDR1 and CDR2 sequences are SGHRS and YFSETQ. The CDR3 DNA reads as TGCGCCAGCAGCCGGGCCGAGGGGGAAGAGACCCAGTACTTC. Its protein is CASSRAEGEETQYF.

This CDR3 is CASNSPDRVETQYF. CDR3 sequence (DNA): TGTGCCAGCAACTCACCAGACAGGGTAGAGACCCAGTACTTC. The rearrangement joins TRBV9 to TRBJ2-5; TRBD1 matches 7 bases. The ends lost 6 bases at V and 4 bases at J; junction bases unmatched: 9. Germline V lookup: CDR1 SGDLS, CDR2 YYNGEE. The CDR3 extends over 14 amino acids. Complete variable domain (other parts from reference TRBV9 and TRBJ2-5): DSGVTQTPKHLITATGQRVTLRCSPRSGDLSVYWYQQSLDQGLQFLIQYYNGEERAKGNILERFSAQQFPDLHSELNLSSLELGDSALYFCASNSPDRVETQYFGPGTRLLVL.

The rearrangement uses TRBV5-1 and TRBJ2-3; TRBD2 might be the D (6 bases). The CDR3 is 15 amino acids. Trimming left V 0 bases short and J 0 bases short, with 8 bases between. The germline V gene encodes CDR1 SGHRS and CDR2 YFSETQ. CDR3 in DNA: TGCGCCAGCAGCTTGGCAGGGACTAGCACAGATACGCAGTATTTT. This gives the protein CASSLAGTSTDTQYF.

This rearrangement joins TRBV10-2 to TRBJ2-3, with 8 bases that match TRBD2. Germline-derived CDR1 and CDR2 are WSHSY and SAAADI. V lost 4 bases to trimming and J lost 0 bases; unmatched junction nucleotides: 3. This CDR3 has 15 amino acids. As DNA, the CDR3 is TGCGCCAGCAGTGTACGGGGGGGAAGCACAGATACGCAGTATTTT. Protein: CASSVRGGSTDTQYF.

The V call is TRBV28, the J call TRBJ1-1; no definite D call. V lost 7 bases, J lost 0 bases, and 3 bases lay in between. There are 11 residues in the CDR3. Germline CDR1 and CDR2: MDHEN and SYDVKM. The CDR3 region is CASNVNTEAFF. DNA of the CDR3: TGTGCCAGCAATGTGAACACTGAAGCTTTCTTT. Using reference TRBV28 and TRBJ1-1 for the parts outside the CDR3, the full variable domain is DVKVTQSSRYLVKRTGEKVFLECVQDMDHENMFWYRQDPGLGLRLIYFSYDVKMKEKGDIPEGYSVSREKKERFSLILESASTNQTSMYLCASNVNTEAFFGQGTRLTVV.

A remark on this clone: Other DNA sequences in this specimen translate into the identical CDR3. The chain carries TRBV7-9 and TRBJ1-2; D not resolved. Trimming left V 4 bases short and J 4 bases short, with 13 bases between. The CDR3 covers 14 residues. From germline, CDR1 is SEHNR and CDR2 FQNEAQ (reference sequence). CDR3 residues: CASSSMTGSYGYTF. The CDR3 region has the DNA TGTGCCAGCAGCTCCATGACGGGAAGCTATGGCTACACCTTC.

V usage is TRBV5-1 and J usage is TRBJ1-5; perhaps TRBD1 as D (6 bases). The germline V gene encodes CDR1 SGHRS and CDR2 YFSETQ. This CDR3 is built from 16 residues. Trimming removed 4 bases from V and 4 bases from J, with 18 bases in between. The CDR3 spells CASSPTVQGGNQPQHF. The CDR3, as DNA: TGCGCCAGCAGCCCAACTGTACAGGGAGGTAATCAGCCCCAGCATTTT.

This clone showed up just a few times. The gene calls are TRBV23-1 and TRBJ2-7, with TRBD1 as a possible D gene (6 bases). TRBV23-1 is an open reading frame whose function is uncertain. With 4 bases removed from V and 1 base from J, the gap between germline ends came to 11 bases. The CDR3 has 14 amino acids. The CDR3, as DNA: TGCGCCAGCAGTCTGAACAGGGAATCCTACGAGCAGTACTTC. Protein sequence: CASSLNRESYEQYF.

The chain joins TRBV6-5 to TRBJ2-7; possibly TRBD1 or TRBD2 for D (5 bases each). CDR1 and CDR2 (germline): MNHEY, SVGAGI. Trimming cost V 6 bases and J 1 base, with 13 bases left between them. CDR3 length equals 14 residues. CDR3 nucleotide sequence: TGTGCCAGCAGCAGATGGGACCTTTCCTACGAGCAGTACTTC. It is translated as CASSRWDLSYEQYF.

The gene calls are TRBV19 and TRBJ2-3, with 8 bases fitting TRBD1. The CDR3 covers 15 residues. Germline CDR1 and CDR2: LNHDA and SQIVND (reference sequence). The V segment lost 5 bases and the J segment 2 bases; nucleotides outside the gene matches: 6. The CDR3 region has the DNA TGTGCCAGTAGTGAGGGACAGGACTTCACAGATACGCAGTATTTT. Its translation is CASSEGQDFTDTQYF.